This T cell receptor (beta chain) emerged from a study of neoadjuvant anti-PD-1 for oral cavity cancer. V lost 6 bases to trimming and J lost 1 base, with 10 bases between them. Germline V gene lookup returns CDR1 SEHNR and CDR2 FQNEAQ (reference sequence). This CDR3 comprises 14 residues. Time point described: after neoadjuvant nivolumab, at surgical resection. TCRdb keeps only in-frame clones here, not all; method: immunoSEQ multiplex PCR. The sample has approximately 9,400 clones; approximately 72% are singletons. This clone was counted between two and nine times. The chain employs TRBV7-9 and TRBJ1-5; no clear D gene. This specimen consisted of PBMCs, obtained after nivolumab (anti-PD-1) treatment. The clonotype comes from a person aged 40 to 85 with oral cavity squamous cell carcinoma. The CDR3 loop reads CASSRRGSNQPQHF. CDR3 coding DNA: TGTGCCAGCAGTCGCCGCGGAAGCAATCAGCCCCAGCATTTT.